The present T cell receptor beta chain was sequenced within a study of cytomegalovirus exposure and HLA in healthy donors. Background on the study: It was reported in a later analysis that the 120 or so validation repertoires used the same platform as the approximately 620 first-cohort repertoires.

As for this clone: What it binds is not known.

Separation from the approximately 690-subject first cohort characterized the roughly 120-subject validation cohort, to which the donors belonged. Sequenced by immunoSEQ multiplex PCR; TCRdb stores in-frame clones only, minus some. The repertoire holds under 250,000 clones, over 75% seen once, with around 12% in the top ten. Study outcomes and limitations: Published work reported that the classifier diagnosed cytomegalovirus status with high specificity and sensitivity. Some public TCRs appeared in many individuals, while most sequences were rare.

The CDR3 spans 13 residues. The germline V gene encodes CDR1 SGHTA and CDR2 FQGNSA. Trimming shortened V by 5 bases and J by 5 bases, and 9 bases separated the two germline ends. The clonotype was recovered from a man aged 18 to 35 in good health and CMV-seropositive. The rearrangement joins TRBV7-2 to TRBJ2-2; no clear D. The material sequenced was PBMCs. In DNA, the CDR3 is TGTGCCAGCAGCCCACTCTTGACCGGGGAGCTGTTTTTT. It encodes CASSPLLTGELFF.